This TCR beta chain was profiled in a study of blood T cell repertoires in COVID-19. There are 14 residues in the CDR3. The trim removed 5 bases at V and 8 bases at J, leaving 11 bases unmatched. CDR1 SGHVS and CDR2 FNYEAQ come from the germline V gene. TCRdb's copy holds only in-frame clones and misses some; the assay was immunoSEQ multiplex PCR. This table has 350,000 to 400,000 clones, approximately 88% appearing once. Seattle patients were enrolled while actively infected and followed longitudinally. The sequence was collected from a woman aged 30 to 39 with COVID-19, enrolled during active disease. Sequenced input: peripheral blood. The J gene is TRBJ1-2, the V gene TRBV7-6; 7 bases fit TRBD1. The CDR3 loop is CASSQGPTGAGYTF. The DNA for the CDR3 is TGTGCCAGCAGCCAGGGGCCAACAGGGGCCGGCTACACCTTC.